The 30 T cell receptor beta chains below were found in one sample sequenced in a study of blood T cell repertoires in COVID-19. Libraries were prepared by immunoSEQ multiplex PCR; TCRdb keeps only in-frame clonotypes and omits some of them. This table has just over 90,000 clones, 80% appearing once. Sequenced sample: peripheral blood. Receptor source: a human donor in a cohort sampled during active COVID-19.

This chain's CDR3 is CASSLSGGANTEAFF. The CDR3 DNA reads as TGTGCCAGCAGCTTATCGGGAGGGGCGAACACTGAAGCTTTCTTT. The rearrangement links TRBV7-3 to TRBJ1-1, with D possibly TRBD1 on 5 matching bases. The CDR3 runs to 15 residues. The V gene's germline CDR1 is SGHTA and CDR2 FQGTGA. Trimming cost V 2 bases and J 1 base, with 11 bases left between them.

The chain is built from TRBV27 and TRBJ2-3; TRBD2 might be the D (6 bases). With 3 bases removed from V and 2 bases from J, the gap between germline ends came to 12 bases. Germline assignment: CDR1 MNHEY and CDR2 SMNVEV (reference sequence). The CDR3 spans 15 residues. The CDR3: CASSFLEGLTDTQYF. In DNA, the CDR3 is TGTGCCAGCAGTTTTTTGGAGGGGCTCACAGATACGCAGTATTTT.

This clone was seen just once. The chain joins TRBV18 to TRBJ2-1; D might be TRBD1 (6 bases). There are 15 residues in the CDR3. The V end was cut by 0 bases, the J end by 5 bases, with 11 bases between. In germline, CDR1 is KGHSH, CDR2 LQKENI. The CDR3 nucleotides are TGTGCCAGCTCACCACCGGGGGCTAGGGACAATGAGCAGTTCTTC. Amino acids: CASSPPGARDNEQFF.

The V call is TRBV2, the J call TRBJ2-7, with D uncertain. This CDR3 contains 14 residues. From germline, CDR1 is SNHLY and CDR2 FYNNEI. V was clipped by 0 bases and J by 2 bases, with 8 bases between them. The CDR3 here is CASSEAPMAYEQYF. In DNA, the CDR3 is TGTGCCAGCAGTGAAGCGCCTATGGCCTACGAGCAGTACTTC.

The rearrangement links TRBV7-9 to TRBJ1-1, with TRBD1 identical over 7 bases. V dropped 4 bases and J dropped 11; count of bases not matched to a gene: 10. This CDR3 is built from 13 residues. Germline V gives CDR1 SEHNR, CDR2 FQNEAQ (reference sequence). In DNA, the CDR3 is TGTGCCAGCAGCTCAACGGACAGGCGACAGGCTTTCTTT. Protein: CASSSTDRRQAFF.

This clone appeared once. The chain has TRBV10-2 and TRBJ2-5; possible D gene TRBD1, 6 bases. The CDR3 length is 14 residues. Germline lookup yields CDR1 WSHSY and CDR2 SAAADI. Trimming shortened V by 2 bases and J by 7 bases, and 14 bases separated the two germline ends. Here the CDR3 reads CASSETGQGRTQYF. The CDR3 nucleotides read TGCGCCAGCAGTGAGACAGGGCAGGGACGGACCCAGTACTTC.

The V call is TRBV5-5, the J call TRBJ2-1; D possibly corresponds to TRBD1 (5 bases). CDR3 size: 17 residues. From germline, CDR1 is SGHKS and CDR2 YYEKEE (reference sequence). Trimming removed 3 bases at V and 9 bases at J, with 25 bases between. For the CDR3, the DNA is TGTGCCAGCAGCTCCCTGACAGAAGAGATCGCGAATCTTGAGCAGTTCTTC. It codes for CASSSLTEEIANLEQFF.

This clone has just one count. This chain uses TRBV5-5 with TRBJ1-2; 9 nucleotides line up with TRBD1. V was clipped by 0 bases and J by 4 bases; unmatched bases: 10. The CDR3 totals 17 residues. Germline CDR1 is SGHKS and CDR2 is YYEKEE (reference sequence). The CDR3 region is CASSLDSRDRVGYGYTF. CDR3 nucleotides: TGTGCCAGCAGCTTGGATTCTCGGGACAGGGTTGGCTATGGCTACACCTTC. Using reference TRBV5-5 and TRBJ1-2 for the parts outside the CDR3, the full variable domain is DAGVTQSPTHLIKTRGQQVTLRCSPISGHKSVSWYQQVLGQGPQFIFQYYEKEERGRGNFPDRFSARQFPNYSSELNVNALLLGDSALYLCASSLDSRDRVGYGYTFGSGTRLTVV.

V usage is TRBV5-1 and J usage is TRBJ1-6; TRBD1 matches at 7 bases. The CDR3 length is 14 residues. Losses at the gene ends were 5 bases for V and 12 bases for J; bases not matched to a gene: 11. CDR1 SGHRS and CDR2 YFSETQ come from the germline V gene. The CDR3 region has the DNA TGCGCCAGCAGTGAGGGACAGCTTCTCGGACCCCTCCACTTT. As protein: CASSEGQLLGPLHF.

This chain uses TRBV2 with TRBJ1-2, with a weak D call TRBD1 (6 bases). V lost 6 bases and J lost 5, with 13 bases in between. Germline CDR1 and CDR2: SNHLY and FYNNEI. The CDR3 totals 13 residues. The CDR3 sequence is CASRSGTIYGYTF. The CDR3 nucleotides read TGTGCCAGCAGATCGGGGACAATTTATGGCTACACCTTC.

The chain has TRBV10-3 and TRBJ2-7; D remains unclear. There are 11 residues in the CDR3. Germline V CDR1 and CDR2: ENHRY, SYGVKD. The ends were cut back, 4 bases at V and 2 bases at J, with 3 bases in the middle. Written as DNA, the CDR3 is TGTGCCATCAGTGGAGCCTACGAGCAGTACTTC. It yields the protein CAISGAYEQYF.

This sequence joins TRBV2 and TRBJ2-7, with D perhaps TRBD1 (6 bases). Germline CDR1 and CDR2: SNHLY and FYNNEI. The length of the CDR3 is 13 residues. Trimming shortened V by 7 bases and J by 3 bases, and 13 bases separated the two germline ends. In DNA form, the CDR3 reads TGTGCCAGCATTCCGGGACATAGCTACGAGCAGTACTTC. It yields the protein CASIPGHSYEQYF.

This chain joins TRBV2 and TRBJ2-7; D is perhaps TRBD1 (6 bases). CDR3 length: 13 amino acids. Germline assignment: CDR1 SNHLY and CDR2 FYNNEI. The V end lost 6 bases, the J end lost 6 bases, and 15 bases lay between the germline ends. The CDR3: CASRAGEVVEQYF. The CDR3 DNA reads TGTGCCAGCAGGGCAGGGGAAGTCGTCGAGCAGTACTTC.

This clone was counted only a few times. The chain has TRBV9 and TRBJ2-1; 14 bases agree with TRBD2. The CDR3 is made up of 19 amino acids. CDR1 and CDR2 from the germline V gene are SGDLS and YYNGEE. V dropped 0 bases and J dropped 2; count of bases not matched to a gene: 7. CDR3 DNA sequence: TGTGCCAGCAGCGTAGTGGGGACTAGCGGGAGTAGGCCCTACAATGAGCAGTTCTTC. It yields the protein CASSVVGTSGSRPYNEQFF.

The chain has TRBV15 and TRBJ2-7, with a possible D match to TRBD1 (5 bases). The CDR3 spans 13 residues. Germline CDR1 and CDR2: LNHNV and YYDKDF (reference sequence). Trimming cost V 0 bases and J 7 bases, with 10 bases left between them. The CDR3 spells CATSRDQQGEQYF. The DNA of the CDR3 is TGTGCCACCAGCAGAGATCAGCAGGGAGAGCAGTACTTC.

CDR3 region: CASSPAGGTRGEQYF. The CDR3 DNA sequence: TGTGCCAGCTCACCGGCGGGGGGTACCCGTGGCGAGCAGTACTTC. The J gene is TRBJ2-7, the V gene TRBV18, with 8 bases identical to TRBD2. Germline assignment: CDR1 KGHSH and CDR2 LQKENI. Losses at the gene ends were 3 bases for V and 6 bases for J; bases not matched to a gene: 10. This CDR3 spans 15 amino acids.

This chain connects TRBV5-1 to TRBJ2-1, with TRBD2 identical over 9 bases. Germline V gene data show CDR1 as SGHRS and CDR2 as YFSETQ. The trim removed 1 base at V and 7 bases at J, leaving 9 bases unmatched. This CDR3 is 16 amino acids long. The CDR3 here is CASSLSGAGGPNEQFF. The CDR3 coding sequence is TGCGCCAGCAGCTTGTCAGGTGCGGGAGGGCCGAATGAGCAGTTCTTC.

The V and J genes are TRBV2 and TRBJ2-3; the D gene is possibly TRBD1 (5 bases). V dropped 2 bases and J dropped 6 bases, with 9 bases sitting between them. CDR1 SNHLY and CDR2 FYNNEI come from the germline V gene. The length of the CDR3 is 13 residues. The CDR3 loop reads CASSEQGRDTQYF. The CDR3 coding sequence is TGTGCCAGCAGTGAACAGGGCAGGGATACGCAGTATTTT.

The V and J genes are TRBV19 and TRBJ2-2; 9 bases are a match to TRBD1. This CDR3 has 16 amino acids. CDR1 is LNHDA, CDR2 SQIVND, per germline (reference sequence). The V and J ends lost 7 bases and 0 bases, in that order; junction bases with no gene match: 6. CDR3 nucleotide sequence: TGTGCCAGTACCGCGGACAGGGGTTCGAACACCGGGGAGCTGTTTTTT. Protein: CASTADRGSNTGELFF. Variable domain in full (rest from reference TRBV19 and TRBJ2-2): DGGITQSPKYLFRKEGQNVTLSCEQNLNHDAMYWYRQDPGQGLRLIYYSQIVNDFQKGDIAEGYSVSREKKESFPLTVTSAQKNPTAFYLCASTADRGSNTGELFFGEGSRLTVL.

The chain uses TRBV6-5 and TRBJ1-1; the D is unclear. This CDR3 is built from 13 residues. The V gene lost 2 bases and the J gene lost 0 bases, with 4 bases spanning the gap. In germline, CDR1 is MNHEY, CDR2 SVGAGI. CDR3 sequence reads: CASSYEVNTEAFF. The CDR3 DNA follows: TGTGCCAGCAGTTACGAGGTGAACACTGAAGCTTTCTTT.

V usage is TRBV18 and J usage is TRBJ1-1; TRBD1 is a possible D gene (6 bases). Germline CDR1 and CDR2: KGHSH and LQKENI. The CDR3 is made up of 14 amino acids. Trimming took 5 bases from V and 2 from J, leaving 12 bases between them. CDR3 region: CASSVGRGNTEAFF. In DNA, the CDR3 is TGTGCCAGCTCAGTCGGCAGGGGAAACACTGAAGCTTTCTTT.

This chain uses TRBV24-1 with TRBJ2-5, with a tentative D call TRBD2 (7 bases). In germline, CDR1 is KGHDR, CDR2 SFDVKD. CDR3 size: 14 residues. V lost 4 bases and J lost 4, with 12 bases in between. In nucleotides, the CDR3 is TGTGCCACCAGTGACACAGGGAGGGGAGAGACCCAGTACTTC. Translating gives CATSDTGRGETQYF.

The genes are TRBV6-5 and TRBJ1-5; D might be TRBD1 (6 bases). Trimming cost V 6 bases and J 5 bases, with 17 bases left between them. The CDR3 loop spans 15 amino acids. Germline loops: CDR1 MNHEY, CDR2 SVGAGI. The CDR3 is CASRVWGQGDQPQHF. CDR3 sequence (DNA): TGTGCCAGCAGGGTTTGGGGGCAGGGCGATCAGCCCCAGCATTTT.

This clone was detected a few times. The CDR3 DNA reads TGCAGTGCCAGTACCGGGACAGGGGCCCAAGAGACCCAGTACTTC. Its protein is CSASTGTGAQETQYF. The genes are TRBV20-1 and TRBJ2-5, with 10 bases lining up with TRBD1. The CDR3 extends over 15 amino acids. V trimming: 6 bases; J trimming: 1 base; junction bases outside the gene matches: 8. Germline values: CDR1 DFQATT, CDR2 SNEGSKA (reference sequence).

This chain's CDR3 is CASSTSSGGSYEQYF. In DNA, the CDR3 is TGTGCCAGCAGTACCTCTAGCGGGGGCTCCTACGAGCAGTACTTC. The rearrangement links TRBV28 to TRBJ2-7, with 10 bases that match TRBD2. The CDR3 runs to 15 residues. Germline V CDR1 and CDR2: MDHEN, SYDVKM. V gave up 5 bases and J gave up 0 bases; unmatched junction bases: 4.

This clone has only a few counts. This chain joins TRBV5-8 and TRBJ1-2; D uncertain. The CDR3 consists of 13 residues. V was trimmed by 1 base and J by 8 bases, leaving 12 bases between them. The germline V gene encodes CDR1 SGHTS and CDR2 YDEGEE. CDR3 loop: CASSLTATGGYTF. The DNA of the CDR3 is TGTGCCAGCAGCTTGACTGCTACGGGAGGCTACACCTTC.

This clone was observed a single time. This chain joins TRBV9 and TRBJ2-3, with TRBD2 identical over 10 bases. In germline, CDR1 is SGDLS, CDR2 YYNGEE. CDR3 size: 15 residues. The J segment lost 6 bases and the V segment lost 2 bases, leaving 6 bases of the junction unmatched. The CDR3 region has the DNA TGTGCCAGCAGCGTGCCTAGCGGGGGTGGTGATACGCAGTATTTT. Translating gives CASSVPSGGGDTQYF.

J is TRBJ1-3 and V is TRBV5-6; 8 nucleotides agree with TRBD1. The germline V gene has CDR1 SGHDT and CDR2 YYEEEE. Germline trimming cut 3 bases from V and 4 bases from J; bases unmatched to any gene: 0. This CDR3 spans 13 amino acids. CDR3 nucleotide sequence: TGTGCCAGCAGCTGGACAGGGGGAAACACCATATATTTT. It yields the protein CASSWTGGNTIYF.

The chain employs TRBV5-1 and TRBJ2-3; tentatively, D is TRBD2 (7 bases). The CDR3 sequence is 17 residues long. V lost 0 bases and J lost 6, with 20 bases in between. CDR1 and CDR2 (germline): SGHRS, YFSETQ. CDR3 residues: CASSLDRRGRAVDTQYF. The CDR3 DNA is TGCGCCAGCAGCTTGGACCGGAGGGGGAGGGCCGTGGATACGCAGTATTTT. Full variable domain (missing parts from reference TRBV5-1 and TRBJ2-3): KAGVTQTPRYLIKTRGQQVTLSCSPISGHRSVSWYQQTPGQGLQFLFEYFSETQRNKGNFPGRFSGRQFSNSRSEMNVSTLELGDSALYLCASSLDRRGRAVDTQYFGPGTRLTVL.

This clone has a single count. This chain links TRBV7-6 with TRBJ2-7; weak D call: TRBD2 (7 bases). The CDR3 sequence is 13 residues long. Germline V gives CDR1 SGHVS, CDR2 FNYEAQ. V was shortened by 5 bases and J by 4 bases, with 12 bases between the two germline ends. In DNA, the CDR3 is TGTGCCAGCAGCCGGGGGGCCAGTTACGAGCAGTACTTC. This sequence encodes CASSRGASYEQYF.